This record covers a single TCR beta chain. CDR1 is SGHTA and CDR2 is FQGNSA in the germline V gene. CDR3 length: 14 amino acids. The data were obtained in a study of monozygotic twins with inflammatory bowel disease. TCRdb reanalyzed the 5' RACE reads and collapses them to one entry per CDR3 protein, without DNA. The sample shows fewer than 450,000 distinct CDR3 sequences, and approximately 2.8% sits with its ten largest clones. Source material: blood. The V call is TRBV7-2, the J call TRBJ2-1; the D call of TRBD2 rests on TCRdb alone, since no DNA is present to check it. This clonotype was obtained from a human donor with ulcerative colitis or Crohn's disease, or a healthy co-twin of an affected twin (not recorded which). CDR3 loop: CASSLEGFSAEQFF.